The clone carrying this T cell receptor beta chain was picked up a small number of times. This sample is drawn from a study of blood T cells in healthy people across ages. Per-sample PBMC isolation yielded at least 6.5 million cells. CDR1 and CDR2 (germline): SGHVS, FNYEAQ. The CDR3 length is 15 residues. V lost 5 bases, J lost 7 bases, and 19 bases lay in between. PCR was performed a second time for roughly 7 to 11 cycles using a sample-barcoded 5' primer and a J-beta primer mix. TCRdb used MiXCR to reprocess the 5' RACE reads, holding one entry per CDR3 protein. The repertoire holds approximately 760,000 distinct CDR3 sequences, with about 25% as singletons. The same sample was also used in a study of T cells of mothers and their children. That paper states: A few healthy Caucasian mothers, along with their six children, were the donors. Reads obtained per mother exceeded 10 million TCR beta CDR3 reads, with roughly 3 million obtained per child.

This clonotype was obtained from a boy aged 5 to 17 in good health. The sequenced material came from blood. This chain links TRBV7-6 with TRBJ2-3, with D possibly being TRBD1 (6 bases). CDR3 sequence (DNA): TGTGCCAGCAGCCCCCAGGGGTTCTCGGGAAATACGCAGTATTTT. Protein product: CASSPQGFSGNTQYF. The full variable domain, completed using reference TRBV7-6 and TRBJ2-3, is GAGVSQSPRYKVTKRGQDVALRCDPISGHVSLYWYRQALGQGPEFLTYFNYEAQQDKSGLPNDRFSAERPEGSISTLTIQRTEQRDSAMYRCASSPQGFSGNTQYFGPGTRLTVL.